What follows is one T cell receptor (beta chain) and its context. It lacks a known antigen. The sample holds no much larger clone one base away, and base qualities are not on file. Patients with autoimmune disease history or receiving systemic immunosuppression were excluded from the trial. Peripheral blood for TCR sequencing was collected from all dose cohorts at baseline, on cycle 4 day 1, and on cycle 7 day 1. The samples were drawn from a first-in-human, open-label, multicenter phase I dose-escalation trial of ivuxolimab. Adults with locally advanced or metastatic melanoma, renal cell carcinoma, hepatocellular carcinoma or head and neck squamous cell carcinoma were enrolled in the trial. Before TCR sequencing, CD4+ T cells and CD8+ T cells were sorted from peripheral blood as separate populations. This specimen comes from a study of OX40 agonist ivuxolimab in advanced cancers. Broadly, across the study: The costimulatory receptor OX40 (CD134) was targeted by ivuxolimab, a fully human IgG2 agonistic monoclonal antibody. Patients were allowed to have had prior anti-PD-1, anti-PD-L1 or anti-CTLA-4 therapy, and around 43% of the dose-escalation patients had been treated with checkpoint inhibitors. A male proportion of 75% to 85% and a mean age of roughly 55 years, ranging from roughly 23 to 80, were recorded for the dose-escalation cohort. Of the approximately 50 dose-escalation patients, hepatocellular carcinoma was present in about 19, melanoma in roughly 15, renal cell carcinoma in 9 and head and neck cancer in 9. Peripheral TCRbeta sequencing aimed to test whether ivuxolimab altered TCR sequence diversity and caused clonal T-cell expansion. The paper covers the monotherapy dose-escalation part of the phase I ivuxolimab trial, which included N of about 50 patients. Three dose-escalation patients achieved partial responses, one with hepatocellular carcinoma and two with cutaneous melanoma. Intravenous ivuxolimab was administered to patients every 2 weeks at six dose levels: 0.01, 0.1, 0.3, 1.5, 3 and 10 mg/kg. Findings and caveats that apply to the study as a whole: At doses of 0.1 to 3.0 mg/kg, clonal expansion of both CD4+ and CD8+ T cells in blood was seen between baseline and week 6. Partial responders in the 0.1-3.0 mg/kg groups had among the lowest normalized peripheral clonal expansion, especially among CD8+ T cells. Antigen specificity was not determined for the clonally expanded peripheral T cells. After ivuxolimab, CD8+ T cells had more expanded clones than CD4+ T cells on average. Low levels of normalized T-cell clonal expansion were also seen in some patients who did not respond.

To sequence the TCRbeta CDR3 region, genomic DNA was isolated from the sorted cells. TCRbeta CDR3 regions were sequenced using the immunoSEQ Assay. Imported from immuneACCESS, the table was reduced by TCRdb to in-frame sequences with V and J called. These copies leave out some clones; in studies compared against another copy, an unresolved V gene accounts for under half, and the cause of the remainder is not known. Recorded for this sample are under 90,000 clones; around 89% of them occurred a single time. The leading ten clones occupy under 1% of the sample. V is cut back by 2 bases and J by 4 bases, with 11 bases in the junction unmatched. The germline V gene gives CDR1 as KGHSH and CDR2 as LQKENI. The CDR3 measures 16 amino acids from cysteine to phenylalanine. Just the 48-base CDR3 DNA is kept, in frame starting at base 1.

This receptor chain uses TRBV18 and TRBJ2-7; 7 middle bases align to TRBD1. The TCR originated in an adult with an advanced solid tumor such as melanoma, head and neck, liver or kidney cancer. Source: CD4+ or CD8+ T cells sorted from blood, taken in a trial of the OX40 agonist ivuxolimab. The CDR3 has the sequence CASSPRGPGLRYEQYF. The base sequence is TGTGCCAGCTCACCAAGGGGGCCAGGGCTCAGGTACGAGCAGTACTTC.